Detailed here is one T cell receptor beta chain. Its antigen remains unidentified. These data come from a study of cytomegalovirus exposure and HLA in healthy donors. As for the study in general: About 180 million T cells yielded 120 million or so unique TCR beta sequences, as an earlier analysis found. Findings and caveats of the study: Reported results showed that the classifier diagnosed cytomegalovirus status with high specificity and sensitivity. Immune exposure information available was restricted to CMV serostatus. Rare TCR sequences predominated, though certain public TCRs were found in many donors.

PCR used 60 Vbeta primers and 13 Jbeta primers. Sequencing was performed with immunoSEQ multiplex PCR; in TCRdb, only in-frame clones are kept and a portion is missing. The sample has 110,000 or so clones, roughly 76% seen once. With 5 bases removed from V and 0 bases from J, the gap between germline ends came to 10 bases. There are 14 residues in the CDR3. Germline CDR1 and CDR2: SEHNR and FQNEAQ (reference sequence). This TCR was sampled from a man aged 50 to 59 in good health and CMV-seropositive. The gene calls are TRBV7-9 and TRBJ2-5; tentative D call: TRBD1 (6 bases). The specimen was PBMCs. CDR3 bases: TGTGCCAGCAGCCAAGGGGACAACCAAGAGACCCAGTACTTC. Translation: CASSQGDNQETQYF.